The clone carrying this TCR beta chain was counted ten times or more. Its antigen is currently unknown. The source of the sample is a study of T-cell memory formation after mild COVID-19. Study context: TCR clusters were mostly donor specific.

TCRdb independently ran MiXCR on the 5' RACE reads; one entry per CDR3 protein. This sample has 250,000 to 300,000 distinct CDR3 sequences; about 17% occur once, and the top ten carry roughly 22%. Regarding the study as a whole: CD4+ contracting clones were found mainly in CM and EM, and CD8+ ones in EMRA. Cross-reactive memory seemingly joined, as some responding clones were found in pre-infection memory. CD4/CD8 balance characterized clones contracting day 15 to 85, and CD4+ skew characterized later expanders.

This CDR3 spans 16 amino acids. With V trimmed by 1 base and J by 6 bases, 11 bases remained unmatched. CDR1 MGHRA and CDR2 YSYEKL come from the germline V gene. The chain joins TRBV4-1 to TRBJ1-2, with 7 bases matching TRBD1. The sequenced sample consisted of PBMCs or a T cell subset sorted from them (not recorded which). This TCR derives from a man younger than 35 who had mild COVID-19 (a few samples of this study predate the infection). Cell type and time point are not known. The CDR3 region is CASSQVLRRQGHGYTF. The CDR3 coding sequence is TGCGCCAGCAGCCAAGTTTTACGTCGACAGGGCCATGGCTACACCTTC.